The present T cell receptor beta chain was sequenced within a study of OX40 agonist ivuxolimab in advanced cancers. Overall study: The dose-escalation group included hepatocellular carcinoma, melanoma, renal cell carcinoma and head and neck cancer. Study-level points and caveats: In CD8+ T cells, expanded clones were on average more numerous than in CD4+.

Profiled with immunoSEQ multiplex PCR; TCRdb holds only in-frame clones, not every one. The sample holds more than 45,000 clones, around nine tenths seen once. Germline CDR1 MNHEY, CDR2 SVGAGI. The CDR3 extends over 14 amino acids. A word on this clone: Its antigen remains unknown. Germline and junction disagree at one end, which may indicate a read error.

The source of this sequence is an adult with an advanced solid tumor such as melanoma, head and neck, liver or kidney cancer. Sequencing used CD4+ or CD8+ T cells sorted from blood, obtained in a trial of the OX40 agonist ivuxolimab. The J gene is TRBJ1-3, the V gene TRBV6-5; 8 nucleotides match TRBD1. As DNA, the CDR3 is TGTGCCATCAGTGAACAGGGGGTAGGAAACACCATATATTTT. This encodes CAISEQGVGNTIYF.